Below, one T cell receptor beta chain is given with its context. As originally analysed: The authors estimated nucleated cell counts from reference gene primer amplification. Repertoires were generated with immunoSEQ multiplex PCR, while TCRdb's copy carries only in-frame clones and drops some. The V and J calls and the clone size are those of that table, but D and trimming were determined from the DNA. Counted here are 200,000 to 300,000 clones, 82% occurring once; the ten biggest clones make up 3.4%. This sample was included in a study of blood T cell repertoires in COVID-19. V was trimmed by 3 bases and J by 5 bases, leaving 11 bases between them. Germline assignment: CDR1 SGHRS and CDR2 YFSETQ. This CDR3 spans 13 amino acids.

The V and J genes are TRBV5-1 and TRBJ1-1, with D hard to call. The sample was peripheral blood. The sequence came from a woman younger than 30 with acute or convalescent COVID-19. CDR3 sequence: CASSSGYRTEAFF. DNA for the CDR3: TGCGCCAGCAGCTCGGGGTACCGGACTGAAGCTTTCTTT.